This T cell receptor (beta chain) was recorded in a study of shared clonotypes between healthy human individuals. Terminally differentiated effector memory CD45RA+ cells were left out of the naive CD8 fraction, which was CD45RO-negative and positively selected for CCR7. Every subset had its genomic DNA shared out evenly among several immunoSEQ plates. Data came from immunoSEQ multiplex PCR; TCRdb stores just in-frame clones and leaves some out. The repertoire holds 2 million to 2.5 million clones, with just under 95% as singletons. Concerning this clone: Germline is not matched at one junction end, which may reflect a read error.

This TCR derives from a man in his late teens or twenties in good health. The sequenced sample consisted of naive CD8+ T cells sorted from blood.

The CDR3 sequence: CASSQDAVTGVF. The DNA of the CDR3 is TGCGCCAGCAGCCAAGATGCTGTGACAGGGGTCTTC. This sequence joins TRBV4-1 and TRBJ1-2; 8 bases align to TRBD1. This CDR3 region has 12 residues. The germline V gene encodes CDR1 MGHRA and CDR2 YSYEKL.